Reported below is one TCR beta chain. What it recognizes is unknown. This entry belongs to a study of blood T cells in healthy people across ages. Study-wide results and caveats: Investigators treated diversity estimates from one million T cells as underestimates.

Per-sample yields of isolated PBMCs were at least 6 million. Primers used in a second PCR of about 6 to 11 cycles were a sample-barcoded 5' primer and a J-beta primer mix. TCRdb recomputed calls from the 5' RACE reads with MiXCR, one row per CDR3 protein. The sample carries some 930,000 distinct CDR3 sequences, almost 30% recorded once. These records were also assigned to another study, of T cells of mothers and their children. According to that study: Whether pairs are related or unrelated, thymic selection shapes their TCR recombination output in much the same way.

Sequencing was done on a sample of blood. This receptor was identified in a woman in her forties in good health.

The CDR3 DNA sequence: TGTGCCAGCAGCGTAGGGGGACTAGCGGGGGACAATGAGCAGTACTTC. Translation gives CASSVGGLAGDNEQYF. The chain couples TRBV9 to TRBJ2-4; 14 nucleotides match TRBD2. The CDR3 consists of 16 residues. CDR1 and CDR2 (germline): SGDLS, YYNGEE. Losses at the gene ends were 0 bases for V and 13 bases for J; bases not matched to a gene: 9.